These T cell receptor beta chains were read from a single sample in a study of blood T cell repertoires in COVID-19. Produced via immunoSEQ multiplex PCR; TCRdb's table is partial and in-frame only. The table lists over 200,000 clones, 84% of them singletons. Input material: peripheral blood. The origin of the receptors is an elderly woman with COVID-19, enrolled during active disease. CDR3s include the opening cysteine and the closing phenylalanine or tryptophan. D genes are given only for firm matches. For some rows the clone size is stated as once, few or many, or as a class when expanded; others skip it.

d_gene	v_gene	abundance	j_gene	CDR3aa	CDR3nt
NA	TRBV7-9	few	TRBJ2-3	CASSLGAFLGSDTQYF	TGTGCCAGCAGCTTAGGTGCCTTCCTCGGGTCAGATACGCAGTATTTT
NA	TRBV6-5	few	TRBJ1-2	CASTDPGWSGYGYTF	TGTGCCAGCACCGATCCAGGGTGGTCGGGCTATGGCTACACCTTC
TRBD1	TRBV5-1	NA	TRBJ1-3	CASSLGDSDGNTIYF	TGCGCCAGCAGCTTGGGGGACAGCGATGGAAACACCATATATTTT
TRBD2	TRBV4-2	NA	TRBJ2-7	CASSQVTGLGGEQYF	TGTGCCAGCAGCCAAGTCACCGGACTAGGCGGTGAGCAGTACTTC
TRBD2	TRBV4-2	NA	TRBJ2-5	CASSQEVRAGGGETQYF	TGTGCCAGCAGCCAAGAGGTCCGAGCGGGGGGCGGAGAGACCCAGTACTTC
NA	TRBV3-1/TRBV3-2	once	TRBJ1-2	CASSQLGDSANYGYTF	TGTGCCAGCAGCCAATTGGGCGACAGCGCTAACTATGGCTACACCTTC
NA	TRBV21-1	NA	TRBJ2-2	CARRGLAGGMNTGELFF	TGTGCCAGAAGGGGACTAGCGGGAGGGATGAACACCGGGGAGCTGTTTTTT
NA	TRBV12-3/TRBV12-4	NA	TRBJ1-5	CASTPGGNQPQHF	TGTGCCAGCACCCCGGGGGGCAATCAGCCCCAGCATTTT
NA	TRBV6-2/TRBV6-3	once	TRBJ1-5	CASSPRGPSNQPQHF	TGTGCCAGCAGCCCCAGGGGACCTAGCAATCAGCCCCAGCATTTT
NA	TRBV10-3	NA	TRBJ1-5	CATRDWGNSNQPQHF	TGTGCCACCCGGGACTGGGGGAATAGCAATCAGCCCCAGCATTTT
TRBD1	TRBV5-1	few	TRBJ1-1	CASSQDRVDTEAFF	TGCGCCAGCAGCCAGGACAGGGTCGACACTGAAGCTTTCTTT
TRBD1	TRBV2	NA	TRBJ1-1	CASARQGATEAFF	TGTGCCAGCGCCCGACAGGGGGCGACTGAAGCTTTCTTT
NA	TRBV7-3	NA	TRBJ1-1	CASSSSLTDEAFF	TGTGCCAGCAGCTCCTCCTTGACTGATGAAGCTTTCTTT
TRBD1	TRBV4-1	NA	TRBJ2-1	CASSRLGTGTYNEQFF	TGCGCCAGCAGCCGACTGGGGACAGGGACCTACAATGAGCAGTTCTTC
NA	TRBV10-1	NA	TRBJ1-2	CASSEWRRGGYTF	TGCGCCAGCAGTGAATGGCGGCGAGGAGGCTACACCTTC
NA	TRBV2	once	TRBJ1-4	CASSVSVDGRRNEKLFF	TGTGCCAGCAGTGTTTCGGTAGACGGCCGGAGAAATGAAAAACTGTTTTTT